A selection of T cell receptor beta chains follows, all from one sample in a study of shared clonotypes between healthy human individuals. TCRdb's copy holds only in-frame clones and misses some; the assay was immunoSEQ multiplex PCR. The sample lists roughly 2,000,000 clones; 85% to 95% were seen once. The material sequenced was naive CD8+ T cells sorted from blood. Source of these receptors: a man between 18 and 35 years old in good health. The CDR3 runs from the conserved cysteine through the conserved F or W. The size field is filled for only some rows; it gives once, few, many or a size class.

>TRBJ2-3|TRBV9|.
CASSVEDSYTDTQYF
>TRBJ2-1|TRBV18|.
CASSPRTLSGQGGANEQFF
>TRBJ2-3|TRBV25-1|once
CASSADWPSTDTQYF
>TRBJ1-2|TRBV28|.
CASSYPGGYYGYTF
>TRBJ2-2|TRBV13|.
CASSALAGELFF
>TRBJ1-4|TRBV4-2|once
CASSQELAGWAEKLFF
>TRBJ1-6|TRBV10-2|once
CATLHGEYNSPLHF
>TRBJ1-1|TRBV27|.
CASSNPTGPEAFF
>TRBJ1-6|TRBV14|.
CASSQSNQSPLHF
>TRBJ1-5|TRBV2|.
CASSPSSSQPQHF
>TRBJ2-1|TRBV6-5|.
CASSYSSGTRGYEQFF
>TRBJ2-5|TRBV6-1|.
CASSETLGSGGTETQYF
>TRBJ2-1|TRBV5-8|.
CASSSAGVNSYNEQFF
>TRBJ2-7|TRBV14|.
CASSQSPGRGTYEQYF
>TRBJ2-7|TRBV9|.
CASSPGQGLYEQYF
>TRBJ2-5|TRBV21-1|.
CAPLLLGPGQETQYF
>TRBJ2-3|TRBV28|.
CASSPAGGAYTDTQYF
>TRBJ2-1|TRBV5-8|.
CASSLVLSSYNEQFF
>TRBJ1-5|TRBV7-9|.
CASSLPGGTDQPQHF
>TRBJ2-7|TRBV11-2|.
CASSLQSHEQYF
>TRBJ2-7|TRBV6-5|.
CASSFRTGAEQYF
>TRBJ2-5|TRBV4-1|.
CASSQAGVETQYF
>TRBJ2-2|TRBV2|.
CASSDFSGELFF
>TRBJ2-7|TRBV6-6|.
CASSYSGGGVEDEQYF
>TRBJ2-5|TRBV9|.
CASSSLGAGGPVQETQYF
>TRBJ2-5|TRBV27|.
CASSLFQGETQYF
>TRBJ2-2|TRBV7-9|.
CATHPLRQTGTGELFF
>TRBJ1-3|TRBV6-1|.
CASSEGYISGNTIYF
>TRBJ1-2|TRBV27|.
CASSPSTGQTYYGYTF
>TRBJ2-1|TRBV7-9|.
CASSSTILDRAGYNEQFF
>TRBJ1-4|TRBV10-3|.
CAISESITGSTNEKLFF
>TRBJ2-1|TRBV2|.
CASSELVSRSYNEQFF
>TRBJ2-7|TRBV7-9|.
CASSSTYEQYF
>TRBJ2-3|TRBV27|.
CASSLFWADTQYF
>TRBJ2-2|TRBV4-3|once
CASSLGVQDYTGELFF
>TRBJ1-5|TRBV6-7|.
CASSYGRRGTPNSNQPQHF
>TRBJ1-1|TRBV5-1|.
CASSFRQNTEAFF
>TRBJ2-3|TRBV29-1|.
CSAPRPSGPTDTQYF
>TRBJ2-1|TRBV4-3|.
CASSQRSGRAGNEQFF
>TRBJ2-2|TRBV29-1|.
CSVLWGNTGELFF
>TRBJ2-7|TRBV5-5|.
CASSLPERVPYEQYF
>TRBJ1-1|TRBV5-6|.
CASSLGPLGTEAFF
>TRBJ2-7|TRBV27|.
CASSPTSVMRVSYEQYF
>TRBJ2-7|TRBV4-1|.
CASSQVRGTGNEQYF
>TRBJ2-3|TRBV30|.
CAWSVMGQETDTQYF
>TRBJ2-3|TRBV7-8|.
CASSIPTSGSDTDTQYF
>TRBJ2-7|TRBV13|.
CASSFLTSSYEQYF
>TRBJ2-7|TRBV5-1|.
CASSLTGTGGPLSYEQYF
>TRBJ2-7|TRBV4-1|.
CASSQEAFGAGEHEQYF
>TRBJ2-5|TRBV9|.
CASSLPNGETQYF
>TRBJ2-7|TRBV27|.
CASSLSPQTYEQYF
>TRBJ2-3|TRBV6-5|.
CASSYRIAGEDTQYF
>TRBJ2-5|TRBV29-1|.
CSVEGLGFQETQYF
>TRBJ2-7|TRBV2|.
CASSVLAGASYEQYF
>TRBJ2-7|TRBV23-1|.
CASSLPRQVHEQYF
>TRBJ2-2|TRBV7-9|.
CASSLQGGGELFF
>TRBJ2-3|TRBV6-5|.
CASRTDTQYF
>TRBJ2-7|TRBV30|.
CAWSVGQGVKEQYF
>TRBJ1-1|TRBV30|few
CAWSNQGNTEAFF